These 15 T cell receptor beta chains came from one sample sequenced in a study of T cells in Graves' hyperthyroidism and ophthalmopathy. Using RNA transcripts as the source, TCR beta CDR3 regions were amplified. The TCR CDR3 was amplified in a first-round RT-PCR using the HTBI primer set. Using its own MiXCR run on the multiplex PCR reads, TCRdb lists one record per CDR3 protein. The data hold some 400,000 distinct CDR3 sequences, with approximately 12% observed a single time. Material: blood. These receptors were taken from a man aged 30 to 39 with Graves' hyperthyroidism that later progressed to Graves' ophthalmopathy.

The rearrangement uses TRBV15 and TRBJ2-6, with D perhaps matching TRBD2 (5 bases). Germline-derived CDR1 and CDR2 are LNHNV and YYDKDF (reference sequence). This CDR3 has 16 amino acids. Deletions cut 4 bases from V and 4 bases from J, with 14 bases between. This chain's CDR3 is CATSKGSRSGANVLTF. In DNA, the CDR3 is TGTGCCACCAGCAAAGGGAGTAGATCCGGGGCCAACGTCCTGACTTTC.

This clonotype was seen many times. V gene TRBV15 combines with J gene TRBJ1-1; the match to TRBD1 covers 9 bases. The CDR3 totals 14 residues. The germline CDR1 and CDR2 sequences are LNHNV and YYDKDF (reference sequence). V trimming: 5 bases; J trimming: 3 bases; junction bases outside the gene matches: 4. CDR3 region: CATSLDRGDTEAFF. The DNA for the CDR3 is TGTGCCACCAGCCTTGACAGGGGGGACACTGAAGCTTTCTTT.

On this clonotype: This sequence may be a read error, since a much larger clone differs from it by one base. Without the conserved terminal phenylalanine or tryptophan, this CDR3 likely stems from a read error. CDR3 in DNA: TGTGCCAGCAGCTTAGTTCTAGCGGGGGTGAGGGAGCAGTACCTC. Translating gives CASSLVLAGVREQYL. The rearrangement joins TRBV7-2 to TRBJ2-7, with 10 nucleotides matching TRBD2. The germline CDR1 and CDR2 sequences are SGHTA and FQGNSA. The junction had 7 bases not matched to a gene; V was cut back by 1 base and J by 7 bases. This CDR3 is 15 amino acids long.

This clonotype occurred a few times. This chain connects TRBV6-1 to TRBJ1-5, with TRBD1 matching 8 bases. CDR3 length: 15 amino acids. V was clipped by 6 bases and J by 3 bases; unmatched bases: 7. Per germline, CDR1 MNHNS and CDR2 SASEGT. The CDR3 loop is CASRLTGETNQPQHF. The CDR3 bases are TGTGCCAGCAGATTGACAGGGGAGACCAATCAGCCCCAGCATTTT.

The genes are TRBV6-1 and TRBJ1-1; 8 nucleotides match TRBD1. The germline V gene encodes CDR1 MNHNS and CDR2 SASEGT. The V gene end was trimmed by 0 bases and the J gene end by 12 bases; junction bases not matched to a gene: 6. This CDR3 has 13 amino acids. In DNA form, the CDR3 reads TGTGCCAGCAGTGAAGCTTGGGACAGGAATCCTTTCTTT. Translating gives CASSEAWDRNPFF.

This clonotype was detected many times. This chain joins TRBV20-1 and TRBJ1-2, with a weak D call TRBD1 (5 bases). CDR1 and CDR2 (germline): DFQATT, SNEGSKA (reference sequence). This CDR3 region has 10 residues. CDR3 loop: CAGGGYGYTF. The CDR3 DNA follows: TGCGCGGGGGGAGGCTATGGCTACACCTTC.

The sample holds many counts of this clonotype. This chain joins TRBV28 and TRBJ2-5, with a possible D match to TRBD2 (6 bases). V was clipped by 7 bases and J by 2 bases, with 17 bases between them. This CDR3 has 15 amino acids. The germline V gene has CDR1 MDHEN and CDR2 SYDVKM. CDR3 coding DNA: TGTGCCAGCAACCCTTTAATAGCGGTACAAGAGACCCAGTACTTC. Protein sequence: CASNPLIAVQETQYF.

This clonotype was seen repeatedly, ten times or more. The rearrangement links TRBV30 to TRBJ2-1, with D possibly being TRBD1 or TRBD2 (6 bases each). The germline V gene has CDR1 GTSNPN and CDR2 SVGIG (reference sequence). This CDR3 comprises 15 residues. Trimming took off 8 bases at V and 0 bases at J, with 17 bases between the two ends. DNA for the CDR3: TGTGCCCGAATGGGGGGCGCGAGCTCCTACAATGAGCAGTTCTTC. It specifies CARMGGASSYNEQFF.

A few counts support this clonotype. V usage is TRBV6-1 and J usage is TRBJ1-6; tentative D call: TRBD1 (6 bases). V lost 5 bases to trimming and J lost 4 bases, with 21 bases between them. The germline gives CDR1 MNHNS, CDR2 SASEGT. CDR3 size: 18 residues. DNA of the CDR3: TGTGCCAGCAGTCTCGCCGGGACACCTCCCCCATATAATTCACCCCTCCACTTT. Amino acid sequence: CASSLAGTPPPYNSPLHF.

This clonotype was seen repeatedly, ten times or more. The chain joins TRBV20-1 to TRBJ1-2; no reliable D call. CDR1 and CDR2 from the germline V gene are DFQATT and SNEGSKA (reference sequence). CDR3 size: 10 residues. V was shortened by 3 bases and J by 7 bases, with 6 bases between the two germline ends. The CDR3 nucleotides read TGCAGTGCTAGTGAGTCTGGCTACACCTTC. Amino acid sequence: CSASESGYTF.

Ten or more counts support this clonotype. V usage is TRBV4-1 and J usage is TRBJ1-4; no firm D call. CDR3 size: 13 residues. Germline values: CDR1 MGHRA, CDR2 YSYEKL. V shed 4 bases and J shed 8 bases, with 11 bases lying between them. The CDR3 protein is CASSRGGREKLFF. For the CDR3, the DNA is TGCGCCAGCAGCCGAGGAGGGAGGGAAAAACTGTTTTTT.

This clonotype was detected ten times or more. The chain uses TRBV7-8 and TRBJ2-3; 7 positions agree with TRBD2. With 5 bases clipped from V and 0 bases from J, the junction kept 8 bases outside the gene matches. This CDR3 has 16 residues. Germline loops: CDR1 SGHVS, CDR2 FQNEAQ. The CDR3 DNA reads TGTGCCAGCAGCCCTAGGGGAGGGGATAGCACAGATACGCAGTATTTT. Protein product: CASSPRGGDSTDTQYF.

The CDR3 loop reads CASSYLAGTWNEQFF. CDR3 DNA sequence: TGTGCCAGCAGCTATCTAGCGGGGACTTGGAATGAGCAGTTCTTC. This chain links TRBV6-2 or TRBV6-3 with TRBJ2-1; 9 bases are a match to TRBD2. This CDR3 has 15 amino acids. CDR1 MNHEY and CDR2 SVGEGT come from the germline V gene. J gave up 7 bases and V 6 bases, and 10 bases lay outside the gene matches.

This clonotype was found many times. The chain is built from TRBV15 and TRBJ1-2; the D gene is possibly TRBD1 (6 bases). Trimming took off 2 bases at V and 6 bases at J, with 13 bases between the two ends. The CDR3 loop spans 14 amino acids. CDR1 and CDR2 (germline): LNHNV, YYDKDF (reference sequence). The CDR3 spells CATSRTGGGNGYTF. The CDR3 region has the DNA TGTGCCACCAGCAGAACAGGAGGGGGGAATGGCTACACCTTC.

V is TRBV10-1 and J is TRBJ2-1; D might be TRBD2 (6 bases). The CDR3 covers 16 residues. Germline values: CDR1 WNHNN, CDR2 SYGVQD (reference sequence). Trimming removed 7 bases from V and 2 bases from J, with 18 bases in between. Here the CDR3 reads CASIKNPGSTYNEQFF. CDR3 bases: TGCGCCAGCATCAAGAACCCCGGGAGTACCTACAATGAGCAGTTCTTC.